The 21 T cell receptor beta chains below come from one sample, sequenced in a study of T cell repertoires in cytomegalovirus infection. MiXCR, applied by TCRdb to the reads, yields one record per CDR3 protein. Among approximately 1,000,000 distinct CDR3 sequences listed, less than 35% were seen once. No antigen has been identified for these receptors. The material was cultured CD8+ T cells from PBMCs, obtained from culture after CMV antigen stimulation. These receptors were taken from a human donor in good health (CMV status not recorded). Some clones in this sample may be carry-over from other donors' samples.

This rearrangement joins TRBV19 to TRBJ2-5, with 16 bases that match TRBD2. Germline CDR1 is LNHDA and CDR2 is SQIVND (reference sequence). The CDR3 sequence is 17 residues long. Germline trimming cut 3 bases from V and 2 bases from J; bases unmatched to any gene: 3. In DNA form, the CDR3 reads TGTGCCAGTAGTATGGCGGGACTAGCGGGGGGGCAAGAGACCCAGTACTTC. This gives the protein CASSMAGLAGGQETQYF.

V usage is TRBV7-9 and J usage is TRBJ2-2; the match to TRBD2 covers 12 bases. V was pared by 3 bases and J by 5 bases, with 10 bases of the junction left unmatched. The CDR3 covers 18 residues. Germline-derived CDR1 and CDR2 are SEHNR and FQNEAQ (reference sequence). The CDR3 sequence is CASSLTSGGYIGTGELFF. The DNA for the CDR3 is TGTGCCAGCAGCTTGACTAGCGGGGGATACATTGGGACCGGGGAGCTGTTTTTT.

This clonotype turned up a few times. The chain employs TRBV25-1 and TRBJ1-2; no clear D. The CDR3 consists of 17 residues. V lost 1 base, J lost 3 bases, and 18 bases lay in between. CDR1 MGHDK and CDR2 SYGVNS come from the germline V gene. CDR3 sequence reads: CASSEFVGTAGDYGYTF. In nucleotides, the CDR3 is TGTGCCAGCAGTGAATTTGTAGGAACAGCAGGCGACTATGGCTACACCTTC.

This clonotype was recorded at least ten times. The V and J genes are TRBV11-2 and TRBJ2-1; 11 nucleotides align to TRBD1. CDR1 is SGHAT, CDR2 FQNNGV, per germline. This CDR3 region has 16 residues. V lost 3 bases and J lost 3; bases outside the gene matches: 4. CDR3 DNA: TGTGCCAGCAGCTTTCCGGGACAGGGGGTCTACAATGAGCAGTTCTTC. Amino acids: CASSFPGQGVYNEQFF.

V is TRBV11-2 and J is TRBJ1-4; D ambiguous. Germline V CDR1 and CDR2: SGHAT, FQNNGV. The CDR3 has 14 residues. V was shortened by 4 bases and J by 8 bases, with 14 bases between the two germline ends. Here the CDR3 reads CASSSWLLKEKLFF. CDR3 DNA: TGTGCCAGCAGCTCGTGGCTGTTAAAGGAAAAACTGTTTTTT. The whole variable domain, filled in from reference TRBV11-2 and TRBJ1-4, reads EAGVAQSPRYKIIEKRQSVAFWCNPISGHATLYWYQQILGQGPKLLIQFQNNGVVDDSQLPKDRFSAERLKGVDSTLKIQPAKLEDSAVYLCASSSWLLKEKLFFGSGTQLSVL.

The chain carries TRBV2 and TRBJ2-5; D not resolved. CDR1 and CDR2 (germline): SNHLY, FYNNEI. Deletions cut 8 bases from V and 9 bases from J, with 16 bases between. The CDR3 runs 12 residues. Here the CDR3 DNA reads TGTGCCAGCGTCACCGGGCCGTTGGCCCAGTACTTC. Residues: CASVTGPLAQYF.

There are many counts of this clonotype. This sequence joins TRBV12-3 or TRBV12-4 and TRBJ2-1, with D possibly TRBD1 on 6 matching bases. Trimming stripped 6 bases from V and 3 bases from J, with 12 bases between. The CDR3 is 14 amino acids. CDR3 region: CASSLQGIYNEQFF. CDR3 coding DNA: TGTGCCAGCAGCTTACAGGGAATCTACAATGAGCAGTTCTTC.

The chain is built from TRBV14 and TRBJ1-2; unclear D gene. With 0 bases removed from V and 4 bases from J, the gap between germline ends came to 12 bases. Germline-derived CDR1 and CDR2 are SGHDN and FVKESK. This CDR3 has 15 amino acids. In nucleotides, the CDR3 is TGTGCCAGCAGCCAAGATCGGGAACCATCCTATGGCTACACCTTC. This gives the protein CASSQDREPSYGYTF. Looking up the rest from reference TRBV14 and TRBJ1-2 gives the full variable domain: EAGVTQFPSHSVIEKGQTVTLRCDPISGHDNLYWYRRVMGKEIKFLLHFVKESKQDESGMPNNRFLAERTGGTYSTLKVQPAELEDSGVYFCASSQDREPSYGYTFGSGTRLTVV.

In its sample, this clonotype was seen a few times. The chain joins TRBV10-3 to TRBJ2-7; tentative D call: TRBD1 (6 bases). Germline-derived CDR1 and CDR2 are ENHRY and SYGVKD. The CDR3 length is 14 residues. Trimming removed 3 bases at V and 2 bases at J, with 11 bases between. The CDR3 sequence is CAISDRGLTYEQYF. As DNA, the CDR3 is TGTGCCATCAGTGACAGGGGCCTAACCTACGAGCAGTACTTC.

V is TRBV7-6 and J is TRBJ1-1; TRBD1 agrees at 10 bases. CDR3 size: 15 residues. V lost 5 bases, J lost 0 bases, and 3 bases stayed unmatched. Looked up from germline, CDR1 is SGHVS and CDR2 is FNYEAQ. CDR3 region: CASSMTGGLNTEAFF. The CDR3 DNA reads TGTGCCAGCAGCATGACAGGGGGCTTGAACACTGAAGCTTTCTTT.

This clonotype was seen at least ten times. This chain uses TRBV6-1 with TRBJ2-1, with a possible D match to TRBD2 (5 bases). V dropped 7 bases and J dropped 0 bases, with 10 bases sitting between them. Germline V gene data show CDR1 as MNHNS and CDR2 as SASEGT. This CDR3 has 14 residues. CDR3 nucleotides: TGTGCCAGCAACGGGGAGAGCTCCTACAATGAGCAGTTCTTC. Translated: CASNGESSYNEQFF.

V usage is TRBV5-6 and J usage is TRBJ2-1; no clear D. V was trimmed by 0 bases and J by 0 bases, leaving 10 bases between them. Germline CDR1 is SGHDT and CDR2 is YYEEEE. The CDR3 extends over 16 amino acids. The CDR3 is CASSLGLKRSYNEQFF. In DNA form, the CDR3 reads TGTGCCAGCAGCTTGGGCCTTAAGCGCTCCTACAATGAGCAGTTCTTC.

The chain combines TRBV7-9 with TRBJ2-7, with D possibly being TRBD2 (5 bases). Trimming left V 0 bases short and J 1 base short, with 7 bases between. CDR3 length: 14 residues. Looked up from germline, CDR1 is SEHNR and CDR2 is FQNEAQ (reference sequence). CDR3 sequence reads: CASSLAGKSYEQYF. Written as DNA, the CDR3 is TGTGCCAGCAGCTTAGCCGGGAAATCCTACGAGCAGTACTTC.

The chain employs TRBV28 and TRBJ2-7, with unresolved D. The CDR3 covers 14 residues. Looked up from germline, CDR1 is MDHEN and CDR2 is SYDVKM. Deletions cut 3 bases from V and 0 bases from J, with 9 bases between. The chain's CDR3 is CASSFTLSSYEQYF. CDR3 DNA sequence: TGTGCCAGCAGTTTTACACTCTCCTCCTACGAGCAGTACTTC.

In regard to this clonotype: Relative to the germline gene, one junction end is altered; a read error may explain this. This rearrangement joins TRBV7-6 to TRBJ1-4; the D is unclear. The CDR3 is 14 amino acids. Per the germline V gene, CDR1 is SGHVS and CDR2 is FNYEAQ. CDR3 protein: CVSSPDATNEKLFF. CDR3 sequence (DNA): TGTGTCAGCAGCCCGGATGCAACTAATGAAAAACTGTTTTTT.

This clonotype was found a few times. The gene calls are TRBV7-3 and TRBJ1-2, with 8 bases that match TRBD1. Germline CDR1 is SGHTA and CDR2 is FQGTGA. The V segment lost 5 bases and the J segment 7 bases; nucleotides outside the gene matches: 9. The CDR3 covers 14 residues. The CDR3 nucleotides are TGTGCCAGCAGCCCACAGGGGGATCATGGTGGCTACACCTTC. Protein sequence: CASSPQGDHGGYTF.

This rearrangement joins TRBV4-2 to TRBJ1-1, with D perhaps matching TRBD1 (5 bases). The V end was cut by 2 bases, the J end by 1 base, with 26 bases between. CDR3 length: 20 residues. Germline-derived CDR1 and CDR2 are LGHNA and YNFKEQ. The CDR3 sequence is CASSQPPLLATADKNTEAFF. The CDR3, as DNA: TGTGCCAGCAGCCAACCCCCTCTACTTGCGACAGCAGATAAGAACACTGAAGCTTTCTTT.

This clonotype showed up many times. CDR3 amino acids: CASSLATGAGNTIYF. CDR3 nucleotides: TGTGCCAGCAGCTTAGCTACAGGGGCCGGAAACACCATATATTTT. The V gene is TRBV7-2, the J gene TRBJ1-3, with TRBD1 identical over 7 bases. Trimming removed 0 bases from V and 4 bases from J; junction bases left unmatched: 3. This CDR3 region has 15 residues. Per the germline V gene, CDR1 is SGHTA and CDR2 is FQGNSA.

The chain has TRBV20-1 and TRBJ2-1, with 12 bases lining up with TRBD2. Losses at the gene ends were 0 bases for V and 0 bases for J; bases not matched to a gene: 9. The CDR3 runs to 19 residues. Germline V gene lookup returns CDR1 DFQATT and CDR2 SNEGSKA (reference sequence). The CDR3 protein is CSARDPLAGGPSSYNEQFF. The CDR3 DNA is TGCAGTGCTAGAGATCCACTAGCGGGGGGCCCAAGCTCCTACAATGAGCAGTTCTTC.

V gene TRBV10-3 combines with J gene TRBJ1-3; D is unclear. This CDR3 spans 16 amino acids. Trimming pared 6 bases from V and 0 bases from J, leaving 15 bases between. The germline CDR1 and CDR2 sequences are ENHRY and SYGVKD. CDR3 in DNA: TGTGCCATCAGCACTTACCAGCCCGGCTCTGGAAACACCATATATTTT. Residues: CAISTYQPGSGNTIYF.

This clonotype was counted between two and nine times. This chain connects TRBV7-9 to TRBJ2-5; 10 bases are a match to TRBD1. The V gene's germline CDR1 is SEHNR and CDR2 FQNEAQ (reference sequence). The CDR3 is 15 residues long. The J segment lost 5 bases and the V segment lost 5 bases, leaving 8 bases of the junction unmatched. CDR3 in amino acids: CASSIGQGGSETQYF. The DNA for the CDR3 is TGTGCCAGCAGCATCGGACAGGGGGGGAGTGAGACCCAGTACTTC.